What follows are 8 T cell receptor beta chains derived from one specimen sequenced in a study of blood T cell repertoires in COVID-19 (dated by TCRdb to 2020 to 2021). Library generation was performed with the immunoSEQ multiplex PCR assay. TCRdb took over this immuneACCESS table, retaining in-frame rearrangements with V and J assigned. Such tables are incomplete; in checked studies, under half of the missing clones stem from an unresolved V gene, and the remainder is unexplained. The sample table records about 160,000 clones; about 83% of these occur just once. The ten largest clones represent about 4% of the sample. Material: PBMCs or T cells enriched from blood (not recorded which). The source is a woman aged 45-60 years in a cohort exposed to, infected with or recovered from COVID-19 (not recorded which).

The chain is built from TRBV28 and TRBJ2-3, with 8 bases matching TRBD1. Unmatched junction bases numbered 3, after V lost 2 bases and J lost 2 bases. Germline V gene data show CDR1 as MDHEN and CDR2 as SYDVKM. This CDR3 is built from 15 residues. The CDR3 DNA follows: TGTGCCAGCAGTTTAACAGGGGGGTTCACAGATACGCAGTATTTT. Its translation: CASSLTGGFTDTQYF.

Only one count was recorded for this clone. The V and J genes are TRBV19 and TRBJ1-5; no firm D call. Trimming cost V 7 bases and J 6 bases, with 10 bases left between them. This CDR3 is 12 amino acids long. CDR1 and CDR2 from the germline V gene are LNHDA and SQIVND (reference sequence). CDR3 region: CASTRYPQPQHF. The CDR3 nucleotides are TGTGCCAGTACTCGGTACCCTCAGCCCCAGCATTTT.

The gene calls are TRBV2 and TRBJ1-1, with D unclear. The V gene's germline CDR1 is SNHLY and CDR2 FYNNEI. The V and J ends lost 2 bases and 10 bases respectively, with 11 bases between them. The CDR3 runs to 12 residues. In DNA, the CDR3 is TGTGCCAGCAGTGAACTGGGCTTGCGAGCTTTCTTT. It encodes CASSELGLRAFF.

This sequence joins TRBV7-6 and TRBJ1-3, with 9 bases lining up with TRBD1. The germline V gene encodes CDR1 SGHVS and CDR2 FNYEAQ. The CDR3 covers 18 residues. The J segment lost 3 bases and the V segment lost 4 bases, leaving 13 bases of the junction unmatched. The CDR3 DNA reads TGTGCCAGCAGCTCCAAGGGACAGGGTTGGCTTTTTGGAAACACCATATATTTT. Translating gives CASSSKGQGWLFGNTIYF.

CDR3 protein: CASSYGQGSTDTQYF. Here the CDR3 DNA reads TGTGCCAGCAGCTACGGACAGGGAAGCACAGATACGCAGTATTTT. V gene TRBV7-9 combines with J gene TRBJ2-3; 8 nucleotides line up with TRBD1. J gave up 0 bases and V 4 bases, and 3 bases lay outside the gene matches. The CDR3 length is 15 residues. Germline lookup yields CDR1 SEHNR and CDR2 FQNEAQ (reference sequence).

This chain connects TRBV20-1 to TRBJ2-7, with unresolved D. Germline V CDR1 and CDR2: DFQATT, SNEGSKA (reference sequence). Trimming took off 5 bases at V and 2 bases at J, with 7 bases between the two ends. This CDR3 region has 11 residues. This CDR3 is CSAFRTYEQYF. The CDR3 region has the DNA TGCAGTGCTTTCCGTACCTACGAGCAGTACTTC.

The chain joins TRBV30 to TRBJ1-2; tentative D call: TRBD1 (5 bases). Trimming pared 2 bases from V and 8 bases from J, leaving 9 bases between. Looked up from germline, CDR1 is GTSNPN and CDR2 is SVGIG (reference sequence). The CDR3 has 11 amino acids. In DNA, the CDR3 is TGTGCCTGGAGTCCCCAGGGAGGCTACACCTTC. Amino acid sequence: CAWSPQGGYTF. Together with reference TRBV30 and TRBJ1-2, the CDR3 gives the full variable domain: SQTIHQWPATLVQPVGSPLSLECTVEGTSNPNLYWYRQAAGRGLQLLFYSVGIGQISSEVPQNLSASRPQDRQFILSSKKLLLSDSGFYLCAWSPQGGYTFGSGTRLTVV.

The chain combines TRBV5-4 with TRBJ2-3; D is perhaps TRBD2 (5 bases). CDR1 is SGHNT, CDR2 YYREEE, per germline (reference sequence). Trimming stripped 4 bases from V and 2 bases from J, with 17 bases between. The CDR3 length is 16 residues. CDR3 bases: TGTGCCAGCAGCCCGTCTCTAGCCATTGCCACAGATACGCAGTATTTT. Translating it yields CASSPSLAIATDTQYF.